This T cell receptor (beta chain) comes out of a study of shared clonotypes between healthy human individuals. Only in-frame clones appear in the TCRdb table, and some are missing; sequencing was by immunoSEQ multiplex PCR. The sample has some 200,000 clones, 66% seen once; the top ten hold 10%. The CDR3 has 13 amino acids. Losses at the gene ends were 2 bases for V and 5 bases for J; bases not matched to a gene: 3. CDR1 and CDR2 from the germline V gene are SGHVS and FNYEAQ. Researchers partitioned CD4+ cells into CD45RA+ naive and CD45RA-negative memory subsets. This rearrangement joins TRBV7-6 to TRBJ2-7; TRBD1 aligns across 7 bases. Sequencing was done on a sample of memory CD4+ T cells sorted from blood. Specified subset: CD45RA-negative fraction. This clonotype was sampled from a man under 40 in good health. In DNA, the CDR3 is TGTGCCAGCAGCTTAAACAGGGGCGACGAGCAGTACTTC. Protein product: CASSLNRGDEQYF.